These 20 T cell receptor beta chains came from one sample sequenced in a study of T cells in women clearing cervical HPV infection. Profiled with immunoSEQ multiplex PCR; TCRdb holds only in-frame clones, not every one. Its clone listing holds around 38,000 clones. Material: blood buffy coat. These receptors were collected from a woman between 18 and 69 years old with a cervical HPV16 infection that either progressed to CIN3+ or cleared (not recorded which).

Points on this clone: The read gets to within 3 residues of the CDR3 end, and the germline J gene fills in the rest. This chain uses TRBV2 with TRBJ2-5, with D tentatively TRBD1 (5 bases). The CDR3 extends over 14 amino acids. Germline loops: CDR1 SNHLY, CDR2 FYNNEI. With 5 bases removed from V and 3 bases from J, the gap between germline ends came to 13 bases. Partial CDR3 DNA: TGTGCCAGCAGTTTAGGAGTAGGGGAAGAGACC. As protein: CASSLGVGEET. The entire CDR3 sequence reads CASSLGVGEETQYF.

Remarks on this clone: The read gets to within 3 residues of the CDR3 end, and the germline J gene fills in the rest. The chain carries TRBV18 and TRBJ1-1, with 10 bases aligning to TRBD1. CDR1 KGHSH and CDR2 LQKENI come from the germline V gene. The CDR3 length is 14 residues. J gave up 4 bases and V 6 bases, and 5 bases lay outside the gene matches. CDR3 protein: CASSPRDRGTEAFF. The DNA read from the CDR3 is TGTGCCAGCTCCCCGCGGGACAGGGGCACTGAA.

On this clone: The read stops 3 residues short of the end of the CDR3; the missing end is completed from the germline J gene. The gene calls are TRBV20-1 and TRBJ1-3, with unresolved D. The CDR3 length is 14 residues. V was shortened by 1 base and J by 0 bases, with 7 bases between the two germline ends. Germline-derived CDR1 and CDR2 are DFQATT and SNEGSKA (reference sequence). The CDR3 region is CSARGADSGNTIYF. The CDR3 bases that were read are TGCAGTGCTAGAGGGGCCGACTCTGGAAACACC.

Of note for this clone: Read sequence stops 3 residues before the CDR3 end, and the germline J gene provides the missing end. This sequence joins TRBV16 and TRBJ2-7, with 9 positions matching TRBD1. Germline loops: CDR1 KGHSY, CDR2 FQNENV. V was clipped by 3 bases and J by 4 bases; unmatched bases: 4. This CDR3 has 14 amino acids. The DNA read from the CDR3 is TGTGCCAGCAGCCAGGGACAGGGAGATTACGAG. Its protein product is CASSQGQGDYE. The full CDR3 sequence reads CASSQGQGDYEQYF.

The CDR3 spells CSARGGQLLTDTQYF. The CDR3 DNA, read in part, is TGCAGTGCTAGAGGTGGACAGCTCCTCACAGATACG. V gene TRBV20-1 combines with J gene TRBJ2-3, with TRBD1 as a possible D gene (6 bases). The read ends 3 residues shy of where the CDR3 ends; the end is completed using the germline J gene. Deletions cut 1 base from V and 2 bases from J, with 13 bases between. Germline loops: CDR1 DFQATT, CDR2 SNEGSKA (reference sequence). There are 15 residues in the CDR3.

In regard to this clone: The observed sequence ends 3 residues before the CDR3 terminus, with the missing tail filled in from the germline J gene. The J gene is TRBJ2-3, the V gene TRBV20-1, with a weak D call TRBD2 (6 bases). CDR3 length equals 14 residues. The V end lost 4 bases, the J end lost 2 bases, and 13 bases lay between the germline ends. Germline V gene lookup returns CDR1 DFQATT and CDR2 SNEGSKA (reference sequence). The CDR3 loop reads CSATGTSHTDTQYF. The covered CDR3 bases are TGCAGTGCTACAGGGACTTCGCACACAGATACG.

The covered CDR3 bases are TGTGCCAGTAGTGATCAGGGCCCCGGACAGCCC. Amino acid sequence: CASSDQGPGQP. The whole CDR3 protein reads CASSDQGPGQPQHF. The chain combines TRBV19 with TRBJ1-5; TRBD1 might be the D (5 bases). The observed sequence ends 3 residues before the CDR3 terminus, with the missing tail filled in from the germline J gene. Germline V gives CDR1 LNHDA, CDR2 SQIVND (reference sequence). The V end lost 5 bases, the J end lost 7 bases, and 15 bases lay between the germline ends. This CDR3 comprises 14 residues.

With regard to this clone: The read stops 3 residues short of the end of the CDR3; the missing end is completed from the germline J gene. This chain links TRBV5-1 with TRBJ1-1; D possibly corresponds to TRBD1 (6 bases). Germline V CDR1 and CDR2: SGHRS, YFSETQ. This CDR3 spans 12 amino acids. Between the trimmed V and J ends, which lost 4 bases and 4 bases, there was a span of 8 bases. Here the CDR3 reads CASSPRGTEAFF. CDR3 DNA, as far as it was read: TGCGCCAGCAGCCCCAGGGGCACTGAA.

On this clone: Read data end 3 residues before the CDR3 end; the end is taken from the germline J gene. This chain connects TRBV28 to TRBJ1-5; 8 bases line up with TRBD1. V lost 6 bases, J lost 3 bases, and 4 bases stayed unmatched. The CDR3 consists of 14 residues. Germline CDR1 is MDHEN and CDR2 is SYDVKM. This chain's CDR3 is CASSRGHDNQPQHF. The sequenced CDR3 bases are TGTGCCAGCAGCAGGGGGCATGACAATCAGCCC.

Comment on this clone: The read ends 3 residues early relative to the CDR3; the germline J gene fills the gap. The rearrangement uses TRBV5-6 and TRBJ2-1; 14 nucleotides align to TRBD2. V was pared by 4 bases and J by 6 bases, with 3 bases of the junction left unmatched. CDR1 is SGHDT, CDR2 YYEEEE, per germline. The CDR3 totals 15 residues. The CDR3 sequence: CASSPTSGGGNEQFF. The DNA read from the CDR3 is TGTGCCAGCAGCCCGACTAGCGGGGGGGGCAATGAG.

Concerning this clone itself: The sequence runs out 3 residues before the end of the CDR3; the remainder is reconstructed from the germline J gene. The rearrangement links TRBV30 to TRBJ1-4; 8 bases are shared with TRBD1. The CDR3 consists of 15 residues. In germline, CDR1 is GTSNPN, CDR2 SVGIG (reference sequence). V shed 1 base, J shed 5 bases, and the junction held 6 bases outside the gene matches. The CDR3 reads CAWSETQGGNEKLFF. CDR3 bases read: TGTGCCTGGAGTGAAACACAGGGGGGGAATGAAAAA.

Concerning this clone itself: The read stops 3 residues short of the end of the CDR3; the missing end is completed from the germline J gene. The chain links TRBV29-1 to TRBJ1-2; 9 bases fit TRBD1. The CDR3 covers 14 residues. V lost 6 bases to trimming and J lost 6 bases; unmatched junction nucleotides: 11. Germline CDR1 reads SQVTM; CDR2 reads ANQGSEA. The CDR3 DNA, read in part, is TGCAGCGTAAAAAGACAGGGGGAAGTGGATGGC. Amino acid sequence: CSVKRQGEVDG. The whole CDR3 is CSVKRQGEVDGYTF.

Measured by frequency, this clone is medium-sized. The read ends 3 residues before the CDR3 terminus; that terminus is restored from the germline J gene. The V and J genes are TRBV5-1 and TRBJ2-7; D is undetermined. Germline CDR1 SGHRS, CDR2 YFSETQ. V lost 0 bases, J lost 2 bases, and 6 bases lay in between. The CDR3 spans 13 residues. CDR3 loop: CASSLDTPYEQYF. The sequenced CDR3 bases are TGCGCCAGCAGCTTGGACACCCCCTACGAG.

Note on this clone: The read halts 3 residues ahead of the CDR3 end, with the missing end drawn from the germline J gene. The chain recombines TRBV11-2 with TRBJ2-2; TRBD1 matches at 8 bases. Trimming removed 3 bases from V and 4 bases from J; junction bases left unmatched: 4. The CDR3 sequence is 15 residues long. Germline CDR1 and CDR2: SGHAT and FQNNGV. The covered CDR3 bases are TGTGCCAGCAGCTTCGACAGGGGAAGCACCGGGGAG. This sequence encodes CASSFDRGSTGE. From start to end, the CDR3 is CASSFDRGSTGELFF.

Comments on this clone: The CDR3 is cut off 3 residues early in the read; its end comes from the germline J gene. The chain has TRBV5-1 and TRBJ2-1; the D gene is possibly TRBD2 (6 bases). CDR1 and CDR2 (germline): SGHRS, YFSETQ. V lost 5 bases to trimming and J lost 8 bases, with 11 bases between them. This CDR3 contains 12 residues. CDR3 DNA (partial): TGCGCCAGCAGGGCTAGCGATGATGAG. Translation: CASRASDDE. The whole CDR3 reads CASRASDDEQFF.

Partial CDR3 DNA: TGTGCCAGCAGTTTAGATCAGGGACTATATGGC. This gives the protein CASSLDQGLYG. The full-length CDR3 reads as CASSLDQGLYGYTF. The chain couples TRBV28 to TRBJ1-2; maybe TRBD1 (5 bases). Read data end 3 residues before the CDR3 end; the end is taken from the germline J gene. Trimming removed 2 bases at V and 5 bases at J, with 12 bases between. The CDR3 runs to 14 residues. Looked up from germline, CDR1 is MDHEN and CDR2 is SYDVKM.

To note about this clone: The observed sequence ends 3 residues before the CDR3 terminus, with the missing tail filled in from the germline J gene. The chain has TRBV14 and TRBJ2-1; 7 bases map to TRBD2. The CDR3 covers 16 residues. Germline-derived CDR1 and CDR2 are SGHDN and FVKESK. V trimming: 0 bases; J trimming: 4 bases; junction bases outside the gene matches: 6. The CDR3 region is CASSQDSLAVYNEQFF. CDR3 DNA (partial): TGTGCCAGCAGCCAAGATAGTCTAGCGGTATACAATGAG.

Points on this clone: The read halts 3 residues ahead of the CDR3 end, with the missing end drawn from the germline J gene. This sequence joins TRBV2 and TRBJ2-7, with TRBD2 matching over 8 bases. Per the germline V gene, CDR1 is SNHLY and CDR2 is FYNNEI. V trimming: 8 bases; J trimming: 0 bases; junction bases outside the gene matches: 9. CDR3 size: 15 residues. Partial CDR3 DNA: TGTGCCAGCCGGGCAGCTAGCGGGCTCTCCTACGAG. It codes for CASRAASGLSYE. Given in full, the CDR3 is CASRAASGLSYEQYF.

The CDR3 DNA, read in part, is TGCAGCGCTGATGGGACAGGGGAGAACACTGAA. It encodes CSADGTGENTE. From start to end, the CDR3 is CSADGTGENTEAFF. The V call is TRBV29-1, the J call TRBJ1-1; 10 bases are shared with TRBD1. The read comes to an end 3 residues before the CDR3 does, leaving the germline J gene to fill in the end. Germline trimming cut 7 bases from V and 1 base from J; bases unmatched to any gene: 6. Per germline, CDR1 SQVTM and CDR2 ANQGSEA. This CDR3 region has 14 residues. Based on the CDR3 plus reference TRBV29-1 and TRBJ1-1, the full variable domain is SAVISQKPSRDICQRGTSLTIQCQVDSQVTMMFWYRQQPGQSLTLIATANQGSEATYESGFVIDKFPISRPNLTFSTLTVSNMSPEDSSIYLCSADGTGENTEAFFGQGTRLTVV.

In the case of this clone: The read ends 3 residues before the CDR3 terminus; that terminus is restored from the germline J gene. The chain couples TRBV28 to TRBJ1-2; tentatively, D is TRBD1 (5 bases). The germline V and J ends were trimmed by 7 bases and 2 bases, with 14 bases remaining between them. Germline V gene data show CDR1 as MDHEN and CDR2 as SYDVKM. The length of the CDR3 is 14 residues. This chain's CDR3 is CASNLDQGNYGYTF. Incomplete CDR3 DNA: TGTGCCAGCAATCTAGACCAGGGCAACTATGGC.